The sequence of this TCR beta chain was determined in a study of memory CD4+ T cells and cytomegalovirus serostatus. The sort gate was single viable CD3+CD4+CD8-CD45RO+ cells for memory CD4+ T cells. Donors' CMV status reflects serum IgG against pp150, pp28, p38, p52. Repertoires were generated with immunoSEQ multiplex PCR, while TCRdb's copy carries only in-frame clones and drops some. The sample has approximately 92,000 clones, 80% seen once. CDR1 and CDR2 from the germline V gene are SGHTA and FQGNSA. This CDR3 spans 15 amino acids. V lost 5 bases to trimming and J lost 5 bases; unmatched junction nucleotides: 12.

This receptor was obtained from an adult in good health and CMV-seropositive. Sequencing used memory CD4+ T cells from blood. The chain has TRBV7-2 and TRBJ2-7, with 7 bases fitting TRBD1. The DNA of the CDR3 is TGTGCCAGCAGCCCTGGCGGTAAGGGGGCGCACGAGCAGTACTTC. Translated: CASSPGGKGAHEQYF.